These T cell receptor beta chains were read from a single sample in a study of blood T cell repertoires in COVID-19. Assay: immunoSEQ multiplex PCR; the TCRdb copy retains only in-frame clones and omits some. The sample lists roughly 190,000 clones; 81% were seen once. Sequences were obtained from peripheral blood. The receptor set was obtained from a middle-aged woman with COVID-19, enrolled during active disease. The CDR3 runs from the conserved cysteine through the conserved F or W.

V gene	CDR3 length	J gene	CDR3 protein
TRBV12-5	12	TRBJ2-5	CASGVVGETQYF
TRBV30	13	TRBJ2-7	CAWSHGQTYEQYF
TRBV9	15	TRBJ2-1	CASSVDGGRINEQFF
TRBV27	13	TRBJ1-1	CASKTTGLQEAFF
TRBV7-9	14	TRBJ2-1	CASSLSSTANEQFF
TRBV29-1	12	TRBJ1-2	CSVLTGTYGYTF
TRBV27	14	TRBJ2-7	CASSIQGLTYEQYF
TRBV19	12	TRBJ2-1	CAASGLGTNWFF
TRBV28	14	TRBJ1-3	CASLGAVSGNTIYF
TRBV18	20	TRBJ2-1	CASSPLSGSGSGSGYNEQFF
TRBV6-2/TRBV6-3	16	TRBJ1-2	CASSPTGGAGNYGYTF
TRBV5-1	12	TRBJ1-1	CASSLARDEAFF
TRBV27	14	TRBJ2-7	CASSPSGSAYEQYF
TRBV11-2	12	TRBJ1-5	CASSLGGQPQHF
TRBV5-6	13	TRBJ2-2	CASSLGGDGELFF
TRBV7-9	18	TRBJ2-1	CASSLARRGLSSYNEQFF
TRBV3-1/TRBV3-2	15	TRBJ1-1	CASSARARQGTEAFF
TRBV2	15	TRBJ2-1	CASKKELAGDNEQFF
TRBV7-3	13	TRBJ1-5	CASSLNRGEPQHF
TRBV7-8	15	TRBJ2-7	CASSLMSGGYYEQYF
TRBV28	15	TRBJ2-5	CASSVLPAGGETQYF
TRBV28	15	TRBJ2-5	CASSSLRGQGETQYF
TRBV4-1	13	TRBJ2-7	CASSQDGIYEQYF
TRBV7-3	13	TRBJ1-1	CASSSGQGARAFF
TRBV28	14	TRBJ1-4	CASAIGGKEEKLFF
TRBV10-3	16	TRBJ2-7	CAISDELGTRPYEQYF
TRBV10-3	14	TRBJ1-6	CASTYEGLGSPLHF
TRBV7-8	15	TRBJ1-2	CASSIKPGTGIGYTF
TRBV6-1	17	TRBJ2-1	CASSEALRGGAYNEQFF
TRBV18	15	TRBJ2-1	CASSQRGSSYNEQFF
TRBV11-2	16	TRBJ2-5	CASSLDFAGTGETQYF
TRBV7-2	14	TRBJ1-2	CASSGRGFGYGYTF
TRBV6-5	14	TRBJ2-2	CASSPGLNTGELFF
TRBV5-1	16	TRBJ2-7	CASSLASTSGSDEQYF
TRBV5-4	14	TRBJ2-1	CASSSPSGSNEQFF
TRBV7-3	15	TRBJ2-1	CASSLRQGAINEQFF
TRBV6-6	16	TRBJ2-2	CASSTTGTGVPGELFF
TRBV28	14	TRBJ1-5	CASSSPGSNQPQHF
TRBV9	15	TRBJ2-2	CASSPTGVLTGELFF
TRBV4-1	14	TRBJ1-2	CASSQGGGSNGYTF
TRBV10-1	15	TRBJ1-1	CASSESILGTTEAFF
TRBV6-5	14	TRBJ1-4	CASTSTWGGEKLFF
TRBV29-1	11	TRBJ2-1	CSASTANEQFF
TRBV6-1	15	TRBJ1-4	CASSETGALNEKLFF
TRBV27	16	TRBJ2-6	CASSLYQVSGANVLTF
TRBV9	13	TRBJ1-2	CASSVDADYGYTF
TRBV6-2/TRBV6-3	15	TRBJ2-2	CASCYCGGRTGELFF
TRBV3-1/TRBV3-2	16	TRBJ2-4	CASSPGMELAKNIQYF
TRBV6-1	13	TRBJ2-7	CASSDRDCYEQYF
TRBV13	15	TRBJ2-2	CASSLTAPSGGELFF
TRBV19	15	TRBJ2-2	CASSVIQGATGELFF
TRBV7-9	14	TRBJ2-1	CASLETGTYNEQFF
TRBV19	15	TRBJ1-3	CASSIFQGSGNTIYF